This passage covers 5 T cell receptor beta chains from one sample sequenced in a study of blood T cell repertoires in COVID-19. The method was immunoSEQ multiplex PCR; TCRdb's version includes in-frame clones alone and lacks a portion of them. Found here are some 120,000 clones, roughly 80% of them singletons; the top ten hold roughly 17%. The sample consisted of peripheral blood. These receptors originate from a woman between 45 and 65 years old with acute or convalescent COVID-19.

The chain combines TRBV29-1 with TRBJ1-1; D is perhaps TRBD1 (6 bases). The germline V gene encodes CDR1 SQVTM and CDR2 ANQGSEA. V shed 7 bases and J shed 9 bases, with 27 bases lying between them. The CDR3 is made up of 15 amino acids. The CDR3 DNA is TGCAGCGCCGACCCGGGTGGGGGGGCTACCCCCAAAGCTTTCTTT. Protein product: CSADPGGGATPKAFF.

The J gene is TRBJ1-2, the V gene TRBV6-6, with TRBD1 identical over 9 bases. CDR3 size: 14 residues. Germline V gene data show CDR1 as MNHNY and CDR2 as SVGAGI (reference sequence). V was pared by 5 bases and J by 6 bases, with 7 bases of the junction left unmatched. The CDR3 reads CASSPSGTGNGYTF. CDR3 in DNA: TGTGCCAGCAGTCCGTCCGGGACAGGGAATGGCTACACCTTC.

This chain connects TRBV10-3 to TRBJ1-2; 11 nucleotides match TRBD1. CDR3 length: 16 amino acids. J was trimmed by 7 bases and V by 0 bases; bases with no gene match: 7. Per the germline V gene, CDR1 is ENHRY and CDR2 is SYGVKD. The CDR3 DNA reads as TGTGCCATCAGTGAGTCATCTCGGGGACAGGGGGTTGGCTACACCTTC. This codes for CAISESSRGQGVGYTF.

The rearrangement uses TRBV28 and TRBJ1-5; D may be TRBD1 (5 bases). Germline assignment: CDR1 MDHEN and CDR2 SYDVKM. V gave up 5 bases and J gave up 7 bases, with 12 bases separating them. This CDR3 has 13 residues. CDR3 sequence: CASSGGDRQPQHF. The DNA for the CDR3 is TGTGCCAGCAGTGGGGGGGATCGGCAGCCCCAGCATTTT.

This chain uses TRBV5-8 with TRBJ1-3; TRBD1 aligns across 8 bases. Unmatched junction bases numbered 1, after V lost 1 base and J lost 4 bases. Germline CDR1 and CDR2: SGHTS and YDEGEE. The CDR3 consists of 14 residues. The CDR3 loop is CASSLRDRGNTIYF. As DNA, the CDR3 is TGTGCCAGCAGCTTGAGGGACAGGGGAAACACCATATATTTT.